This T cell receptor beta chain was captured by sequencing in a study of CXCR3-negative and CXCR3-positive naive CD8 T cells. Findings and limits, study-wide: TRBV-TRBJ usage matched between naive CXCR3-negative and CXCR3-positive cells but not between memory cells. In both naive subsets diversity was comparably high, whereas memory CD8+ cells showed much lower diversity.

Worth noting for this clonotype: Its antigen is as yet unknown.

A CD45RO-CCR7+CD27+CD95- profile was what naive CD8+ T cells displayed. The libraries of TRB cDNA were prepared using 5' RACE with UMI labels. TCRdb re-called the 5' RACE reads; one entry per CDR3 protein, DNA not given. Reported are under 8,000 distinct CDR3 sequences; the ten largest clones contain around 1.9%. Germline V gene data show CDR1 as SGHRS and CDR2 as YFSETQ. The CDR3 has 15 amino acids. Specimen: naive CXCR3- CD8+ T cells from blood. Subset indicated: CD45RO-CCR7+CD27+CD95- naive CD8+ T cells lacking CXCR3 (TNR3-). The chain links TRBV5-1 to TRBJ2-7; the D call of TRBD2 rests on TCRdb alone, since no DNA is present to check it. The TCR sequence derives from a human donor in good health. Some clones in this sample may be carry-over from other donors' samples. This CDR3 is CASSPSGRLSYEQYF.